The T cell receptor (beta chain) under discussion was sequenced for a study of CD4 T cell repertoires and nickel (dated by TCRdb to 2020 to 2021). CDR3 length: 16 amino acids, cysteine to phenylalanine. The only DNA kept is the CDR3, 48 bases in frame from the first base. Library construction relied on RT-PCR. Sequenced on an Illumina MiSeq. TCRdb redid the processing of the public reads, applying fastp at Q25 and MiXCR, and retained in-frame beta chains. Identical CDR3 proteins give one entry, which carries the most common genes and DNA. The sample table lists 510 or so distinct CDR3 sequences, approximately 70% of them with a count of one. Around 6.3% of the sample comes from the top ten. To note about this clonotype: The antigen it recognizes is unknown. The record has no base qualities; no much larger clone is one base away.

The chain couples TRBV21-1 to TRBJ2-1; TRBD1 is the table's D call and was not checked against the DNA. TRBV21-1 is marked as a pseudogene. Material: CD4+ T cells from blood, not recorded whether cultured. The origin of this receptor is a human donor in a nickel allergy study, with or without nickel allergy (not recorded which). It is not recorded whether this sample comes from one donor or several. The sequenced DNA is TGTGCCAGCAGCAAAGTACCGGACAGAATTTACAATGAGCAGTTCTTC. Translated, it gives CASSKVPDRIYNEQFF.